Listed below are T cell receptor beta chains from one sample, sequenced in a study of T cell changes during pregnancy in multiple sclerosis. Profiling relied on immunoSEQ multiplex PCR, and the TCRdb table lists in-frame clones only, not all of them. The sample includes approximately 40,000 clones, 75% to 90% of them seen just once. This specimen was CD8+ T cells from peripheral blood mononuclear cells, taken in the third trimester of pregnancy. The receptors were sampled from a female donor with multiple sclerosis, enrolled in a pregnancy study. The CDR3 runs from the conserved cysteine through the conserved F or W. The order of the fields is clone size, V gene, D gene, J gene, CDR3 protein, CDR3 DNA. The D gene is left open where the match is weak. Size is stated for part of the rows, as once, few or many counts, or as a class when the clone is expanded.

>.|TRBV10-1|TRBD1|TRBJ2-2
CASSKGRGLANTGELFF
TGCGCCAGCAGTAAGGGCAGGGGGCTCGCGAACACCGGGGAGCTGTTTTTT
>.|TRBV25-1|.|TRBJ2-2
CASSEYFALANTGELFF
TGTGCCAGCAGTGAATATTTTGCACTAGCGAACACCGGGGAGCTGTTTTTT
>.|TRBV6-5|.|TRBJ1-1
CASSLRRDTEAFF
TGTGCCAGCAGTTTACGTCGCGACACTGAAGCTTTCTTT
>.|TRBV27|TRBD1|TRBJ1-6
CASSNRGGNSPLHF
TGTGCCAGCAGCAACAGGGGGGGGAATTCACCCCTCCACTTT
>.|TRBV30|TRBD2|TRBJ2-1
CAWSKWKGEGLMFF
TGTGCCTGGAGTAAATGGAAAGGGGAGGGACTGATGTTCTTC
>.|TRBV7-2|.|TRBJ2-3
CASSLVVDTQYF
TGTGCCAGCAGCTTAGTCGTAGATACGCAGTATTTT
>.|TRBV18|.|TRBJ2-3
CASSRTPTFTDTQYF
TGTGCCAGCTCACGAACCCCAACTTTCACAGATACGCAGTATTTT
>.|TRBV6-1|.|TRBJ2-7
CASSEVGASSYEQYF
TGTGCCAGCAGTGAAGTAGGGGCCAGCTCCTACGAGCAGTACTTC
>.|TRBV2|.|TRBJ2-3
CASFGARDSIPTDTQYF
TGTGCCAGCTTTGGGGCTCGGGACTCCATACCCACAGATACGCAGTATTTT
>.|TRBV7-9|.|TRBJ1-1
CASSIHREGRTEAFF
TGTGCCAGCAGCATCCACAGGGAGGGGAGAACTGAAGCTTTCTTT
>.|TRBV7-8|TRBD1|TRBJ2-4
CASSLAGTGRWGKNIQYF
TGTGCCAGCAGCTTAGCAGGGACAGGGCGTTGGGGCAAAAACATTCAGTACTTC
>.|TRBV19|.|TRBJ2-3
CASSIDSGISTDTQYF
TGTGCCAGTAGTATAGACTCCGGGATTAGCACAGATACGCAGTATTTT
>.|TRBV6-1|TRBD1|TRBJ2-7
CASDKTGAMYEQYF
TGTGCCAGTGATAAGACAGGGGCTATGTACGAGCAGTACTTC
>once|TRBV7-9|TRBD2|TRBJ2-7
CASSLGTSVFYEQYF
TGTGCCAGCAGCCTAGGGACTAGCGTTTTCTACGAGCAGTACTTC
>few|TRBV5-1|.|TRBJ1-1
CASSLGHMNTEAFF
TGCGCCAGCAGCTTGGGACACATGAACACTGAAGCTTTCTTT
>.|TRBV5-6|.|TRBJ2-2
CASSTPTGELFF
TGTGCCAGCAGCACACCCACCGGGGAGCTGTTTTTT
>.|TRBV7-6|.|TRBJ2-2
CASSLSGDSTGELFF
TGTGCCAGCAGCTTATCGGGAGACAGCACCGGGGAGCTGTTTTTT
>.|TRBV19|.|TRBJ2-1
CASSMGGNNEQFF
TGTGCCAGTAGTATGGGAGGAAACAATGAGCAGTTCTTC